The rows below give T cell receptor beta chains drawn from one sample of a study of CD8+ T cells in alopecia areata. Sequenced by immunoSEQ multiplex PCR; TCRdb stores in-frame clones only, minus some. Of more than 90,000 clones detected, 50% to 75% appear once; the ten largest clones hold about a sixth. The sequences come from CD8+ T cells sorted from blood, collected at week 4, from a patient treated with tofacitinib. The source is a human donor with alopecia areata. The CDR3 runs from the conserved cysteine through the conserved F or W. D genes are given only for firm matches. Expanded clones get a size class; other rows say once, few or many, or leave the size out.

.,TRBV9,.,TRBJ1-2,CASSPPGGVGYGYTF,TGTGCCAGCAGCCCACCGGGGGGTGTTGGCTATGGCTACACCTTC
.,TRBV29-1,few,TRBJ2-2,CSVEEGTRGSYGELFF,TGCAGCGTTGAGGAAGGAACCAGAGGGTCCTACGGGGAGCTGTTTTTT
.,TRBV5-4,few,TRBJ2-3,CASSLTGLSTDTQYF,TGTGCCAGCAGCTTGACGGGTTTAAGCACAGATACGCAGTATTTT
TRBD2,TRBV27,.,TRBJ2-1,CASSPLAGATYNEQFF,TGTGCCAGCAGTCCACTAGCGGGAGCGACGTACAATGAGCAGTTCTTC
.,TRBV29-1,.,TRBJ2-6,CSVVTDGTSGANVLTF,TGCAGCGTTGTAACGGACGGGACCTCTGGGGCCAACGTCCTGACTTTC
.,TRBV7-9,.,TRBJ2-5,CASSLGPQGWTETQYF,TGTGCCAGCAGCTTAGGGCCCCAGGGATGGACAGAGACCCAGTACTTC
.,TRBV18,.,TRBJ1-3,CASSEDRSSSGNTIYF,TGTGCCAGCTCAGAGGACAGATCCAGCTCTGGAAACACCATATATTTT
.,TRBV29-1,.,TRBJ2-3,CSVDVNGRRTDTQYF,TGCAGCGTTGACGTTAATGGCAGGCGCACAGATACGCAGTATTTT
.,TRBV5-1,.,TRBJ1-1,CASSVSRGNTEAFF,TGCGCCAGCAGCGTAAGCAGGGGGAACACTGAAGCTTTCTTT
TRBD1,TRBV4-1,.,TRBJ1-1,CASSQTPTGAYTEAFF,TGCGCCAGCAGTCAAACTCCGACAGGGGCGTACACTGAAGCTTTCTTT
TRBD1,TRBV29-1,.,TRBJ2-7,CSVKGGVLPYEQYF,TGCAGCGTTAAAGGGGGCGTGTTACCCTACGAGCAGTACTTC
.,TRBV28,.,TRBJ1-1,CASSGPRDTEAFF,TGTGCCAGCTCCGGCCCTAGGGACACTGAAGCTTTCTTT
TRBD1,TRBV7-9,.,TRBJ1-2,CASSFLQGVVDYGYTF,TGTGCCAGCAGCTTCTTACAGGGGGTAGTAGACTATGGCTACACCTTC
.,TRBV5-1,.,TRBJ2-7,CASSLEAASRDEQHF,TGCGCCAGCAGCTTGGAGGCCGCCTCGAGGGACGAGCAGCACTTC
.,TRBV15,.,TRBJ1-1,CATSRLTGLTEAFF,TGTGCCACCAGCAGACTTACAGGGCTCACTGAAGCTTTCTTT
.,TRBV11-2,.,TRBJ2-1,CASSLVSSSEQFF,TGTGCCAGCAGCTTAGTTAGCTCCAGTGAGCAGTTCTTC
.,TRBV27,.,TRBJ1-2,CASSAGGYLKYGYTF,TGTGCCAGCAGTGCCGGTGGCTACCTTAAATATGGCTACACCTTC
TRBD2,TRBV29-1,.,TRBJ2-7,CSVRRYLGGSSYEQYF,TGCAGCGTTCGCCGTTACTTGGGAGGGAGCTCCTACGAGCAGTACTTC
TRBD2,TRBV25-1,few,TRBJ2-3,CASTPTSADTQYF,TGTGCCAGCACCCCGACTAGCGCGGATACGCAGTATTTT
TRBD1,TRBV9,.,TRBJ2-5,CASRRDSSQETQYF,TGTGCCAGCAGACGGGACAGCTCTCAAGAGACCCAGTACTTC
.,TRBV5-1,.,TRBJ2-2,CASSGLTNTGELFF,TGCGCCAGCAGCGGACTAACTAACACCGGGGAGCTGTTTTTT
.,TRBV7-9,few,TRBJ1-2,CASSLQQGWYGYTF,TGTGCCAGCAGCTTACAGCAGGGTTGGTATGGCTACACCTTC
TRBD2,TRBV5-1,.,TRBJ2-3,CASSLAAGGQTDTQYF,TGCGCCAGCAGCTTGGCGGCGGGGGGGCAGACAGATACGCAGTATTTT
.,TRBV30,.,TRBJ2-7,CAWTEGPSYEQYF,TGTGCCTGGACGGAGGGGCCCTCCTACGAGCAGTACTTC
TRBD2,TRBV27,.,TRBJ2-5,CASSRLAGGETQYF,TGTGCCAGCAGCCGACTAGCGGGAGGGGAGACCCAGTACTTC
.,TRBV2,few,TRBJ2-7,CASSEAVPVNYEQYF,TGTGCCAGCAGTGAAGCGGTACCAGTGAACTACGAGCAGTACTTC
.,TRBV7-2,few,TRBJ2-1,CASSSSGNEQFF,TGTGCCAGCAGTTCCTCGGGGAATGAGCAGTTCTTC
.,TRBV9,.,TRBJ2-1,CASSVRGAEQFF,TGTGCCAGCAGCGTTAGGGGCGCTGAGCAGTTCTTC
TRBD1,TRBV27,.,TRBJ2-7,CASSLGQHYEQYF,TGTGCCAGCAGTTTGGGACAGCACTACGAGCAGTACTTC
.,TRBV2,.,TRBJ2-3,CASSAIDWLSTDTQYF,TGTGCCAGCAGTGCCATAGACTGGCTGAGCACAGATACGCAGTATTTT
.,TRBV27,.,TRBJ2-5,CASSLSRGQETQYF,TGTGCCAGCAGTTTAAGTAGGGGCCAAGAGACCCAGTACTTC
.,TRBV7-6,.,TRBJ1-1,CASSHGGDTEAFF,TGTGCCAGCAGCCACGGGGGGGACACTGAAGCTTTCTTT
TRBD2,TRBV7-2,many,TRBJ2-5,CASSLGGGAQETQYF,TGTGCCAGCAGCTTAGGGGGGGGTGCACAAGAGACCCAGTACTTC
.,TRBV5-1,.,TRBJ2-7,CASSLEGSSYEQYF,TGCGCCAGCAGCTTGGAGGGCAGCTCCTACGAGCAGTACTTC
TRBD2,TRBV7-9,few,TRBJ2-7,CASSGTSGEQYF,TGTGCCAGCAGCGGGACTAGCGGTGAGCAGTACTTC
TRBD2,TRBV4-3,.,TRBJ2-3,CASSQEVAGGTMITQYF,TGCGCCAGCAGCCAAGAAGTAGCGGGGGGGACAATGATCACGCAGTATTTT
.,TRBV5-6,few,TRBJ2-7,CASSDAAYEQYF,TGTGCCAGCAGCGATGCGGCCTACGAGCAGTACTTC
.,TRBV5-4,.,TRBJ2-3,CASSFRTASDTQYF,TGTGCCAGCAGCTTTCGAACAGCCTCAGATACGCAGTATTTT
.,TRBV5-6,few,TRBJ1-1,CASSFWGMNTEAFF,TGTGCCAGCAGCTTTTGGGGAATGAACACTGAAGCTTTCTTT
.,TRBV29-1,few,TRBJ2-5,CSVEWVRTGGETQYF,TGCAGCGTTGAATGGGTCCGGACCGGGGGAGAGACCCAGTACTTC
.,TRBV29-1,few,TRBJ2-7,CSVTGDNYEQYF,TGCAGCGTTACCGGGGATAACTACGAGCAGTACTTC
TRBD1,TRBV29-1,.,TRBJ2-5,CSVGVGQGVETQYF,TGCAGCGTTGGTGTCGGACAGGGGGTAGAGACCCAGTACTTC
.,TRBV5-4,.,TRBJ2-7,CASSSEGYEQYF,TGTGCCAGCAGCTCCGAAGGGTACGAGCAGTACTTC
.,TRBV6-5,.,TRBJ2-2,CASSYTGTPPGELFF,TGTGCCAGCAGTTACACGGGGACGCCTCCCGGGGAGCTGTTTTTT
.,TRBV11-2,.,TRBJ1-2,CASTSLGTNYGYTF,TGTGCCAGCACCTCTTTAGGGACAAACTATGGCTACACCTTC
TRBD2,TRBV7-9,.,TRBJ2-3,CASSFKRDGTTDTQYF,TGTGCCAGCAGCTTCAAGCGGGACGGAACCACAGATACGCAGTATTTT
.,TRBV7-9,.,TRBJ1-2,CASSLNGYTF,TGTGCCAGCAGCCTAAATGGCTACACCTTC